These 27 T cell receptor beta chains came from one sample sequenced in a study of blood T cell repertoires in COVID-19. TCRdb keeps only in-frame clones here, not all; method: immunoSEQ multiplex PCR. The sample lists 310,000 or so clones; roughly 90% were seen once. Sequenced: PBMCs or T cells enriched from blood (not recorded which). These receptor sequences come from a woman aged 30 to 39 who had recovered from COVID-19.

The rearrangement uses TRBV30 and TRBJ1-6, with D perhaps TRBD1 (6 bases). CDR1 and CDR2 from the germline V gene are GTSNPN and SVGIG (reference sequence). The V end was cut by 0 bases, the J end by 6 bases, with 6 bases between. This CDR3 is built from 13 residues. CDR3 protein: CAWSVDSNSPLHF. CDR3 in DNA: TGTGCCTGGAGTGTGGACAGTAATTCACCCCTCCACTTT.

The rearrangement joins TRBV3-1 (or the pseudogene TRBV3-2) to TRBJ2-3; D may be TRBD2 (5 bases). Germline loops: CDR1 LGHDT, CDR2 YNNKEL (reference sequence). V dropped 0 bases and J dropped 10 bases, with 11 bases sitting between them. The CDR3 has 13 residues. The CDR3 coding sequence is TGTGCCAGCAGCCAAGATGCAAGCGGTGCGCAGTATTTT. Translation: CASSQDASGAQYF.

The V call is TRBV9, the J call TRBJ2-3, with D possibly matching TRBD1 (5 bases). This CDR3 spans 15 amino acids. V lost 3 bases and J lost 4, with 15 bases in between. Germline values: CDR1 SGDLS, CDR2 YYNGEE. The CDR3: CASSAQKTGSDTQYF. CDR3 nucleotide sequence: TGTGCCAGCAGCGCTCAAAAAACAGGTTCAGATACGCAGTATTTT.

The CDR3 sequence is CASSLPAWTGYSSLHF. CDR3 nucleotides: TGTGCCAGCAGTTTACCGGCGTGGACAGGGTACTCATCCCTCCACTTT. The chain combines TRBV28 with TRBJ1-6; 8 bases map to TRBD1. CDR3 length: 16 residues. The germline V gene encodes CDR1 MDHEN and CDR2 SYDVKM. J gave up 14 bases and V 2 bases, and 14 bases lay outside the gene matches.

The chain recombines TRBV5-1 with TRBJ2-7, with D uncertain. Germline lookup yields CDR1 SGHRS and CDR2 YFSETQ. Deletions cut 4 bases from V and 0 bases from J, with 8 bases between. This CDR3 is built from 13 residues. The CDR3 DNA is TGCGCCAGCAGCCAGTCTAGCTCCTACGAGCAGTACTTC. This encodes CASSQSSSYEQYF. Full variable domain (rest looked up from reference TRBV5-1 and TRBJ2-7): KAGVTQTPRYLIKTRGQQVTLSCSPISGHRSVSWYQQTPGQGLQFLFEYFSETQRNKGNFPGRFSGRQFSNSRSEMNVSTLELGDSALYLCASSQSSSYEQYFGPGTRLTVT.

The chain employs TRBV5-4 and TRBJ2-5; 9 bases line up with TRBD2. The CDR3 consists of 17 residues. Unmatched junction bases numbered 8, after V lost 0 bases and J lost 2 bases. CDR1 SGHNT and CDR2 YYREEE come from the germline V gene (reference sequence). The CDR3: CASSLGLAGSGQETQYF. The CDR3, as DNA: TGTGCCAGCAGCTTGGGGCTAGCGGGATCGGGACAAGAGACCCAGTACTTC.

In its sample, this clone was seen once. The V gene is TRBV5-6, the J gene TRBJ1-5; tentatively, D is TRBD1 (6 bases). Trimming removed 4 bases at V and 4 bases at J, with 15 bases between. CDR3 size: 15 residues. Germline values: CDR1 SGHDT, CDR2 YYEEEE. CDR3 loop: CASSLRQAVNQPQHF. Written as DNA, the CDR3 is TGTGCCAGCAGCCTGCGACAGGCGGTAAATCAGCCCCAGCATTTT. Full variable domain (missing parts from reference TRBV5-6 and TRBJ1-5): DAGVTQSPTHLIKTRGQQVTLRCSPKSGHDTVSWYQQALGQGPQFIFQYYEEEERQRGNFPDRFSGHQFPNYSSELNVNALLLGDSALYLCASSLRQAVNQPQHFGDGTRLSIL.

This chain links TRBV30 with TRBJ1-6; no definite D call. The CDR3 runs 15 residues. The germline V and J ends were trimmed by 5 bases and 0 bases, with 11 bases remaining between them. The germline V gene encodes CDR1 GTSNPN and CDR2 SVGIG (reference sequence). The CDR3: CAWSLSGSYNSPLHF. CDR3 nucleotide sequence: TGTGCCTGGTCTTTGTCGGGCTCCTATAATTCACCCCTCCACTTT.

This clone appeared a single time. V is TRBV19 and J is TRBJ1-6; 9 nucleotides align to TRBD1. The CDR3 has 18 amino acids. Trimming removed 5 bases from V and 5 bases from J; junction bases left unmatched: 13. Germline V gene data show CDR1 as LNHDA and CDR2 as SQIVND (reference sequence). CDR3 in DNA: TGTGCCAGTAGTGGTGGGACAGGGCAATTACGGAATAATTCACCCCTCCACTTT. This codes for CASSGGTGQLRNNSPLHF.

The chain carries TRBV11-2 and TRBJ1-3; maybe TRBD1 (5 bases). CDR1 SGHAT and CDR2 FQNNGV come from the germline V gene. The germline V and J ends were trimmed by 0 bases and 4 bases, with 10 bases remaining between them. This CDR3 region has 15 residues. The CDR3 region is CASSLEGARGNTIYF. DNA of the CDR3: TGTGCCAGCAGCTTAGAAGGGGCGAGGGGAAACACCATATATTTT.

CDR3 DNA sequence: TGTGCCAGCAGCTTAGCGGGAGGGGTCACCGGGGAGCTGTTTTTT. It yields the protein CASSLAGGVTGELFF. This chain links TRBV7-2 with TRBJ2-2, with 7 bases matching TRBD2. The germline CDR1 and CDR2 sequences are SGHTA and FQGNSA. After removal of 0 bases from V and 4 bases from J, the junction contained 2 bases not matched to a gene. The CDR3 is 15 residues long. Looking up the rest from reference TRBV7-2 and TRBJ2-2 gives the full variable domain: GAGVSQSPSNKVTEKGKDVELRCDPISGHTALYWYRQSLGQGLEFLIYFQGNSAPDKSGLPSDRFSAERTGGSVSTLTIQRTQQEDSAVYLCASSLAGGVTGELFFGEGSRLTVL.

In nucleotides, the CDR3 is TGTGCTAGTGGTTTACCGGGACAGGGTCGGTATGGCTACACCTTC. Protein sequence: CASGLPGQGRYGYTF. The rearrangement uses TRBV12-5 and TRBJ1-2; 9 positions match TRBD1. V lost 3 bases to trimming and J lost 5 bases; unmatched junction nucleotides: 7. Germline assignment: CDR1 LGHNT and CDR2 FRNRAP. The CDR3 is 15 amino acids. Based on the CDR3 plus reference TRBV12-5 and TRBJ1-2, the full variable domain is DARVTQTPRHKVTEMGQEVTMRCQPILGHNTVFWYRQTMMQGLELLAYFRNRAPLDDSGMPKDRFSAEMPDATLATLKIQPSEPRDSAVYFCASGLPGQGRYGYTFGSGTRLTVV.

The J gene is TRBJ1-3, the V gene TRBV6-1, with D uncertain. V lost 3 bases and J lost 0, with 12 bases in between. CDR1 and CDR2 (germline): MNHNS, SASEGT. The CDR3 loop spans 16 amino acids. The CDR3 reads CASSDPQKSSGNTIYF. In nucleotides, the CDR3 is TGTGCCAGCAGTGATCCTCAAAAGAGCTCTGGAAACACCATATATTTT.

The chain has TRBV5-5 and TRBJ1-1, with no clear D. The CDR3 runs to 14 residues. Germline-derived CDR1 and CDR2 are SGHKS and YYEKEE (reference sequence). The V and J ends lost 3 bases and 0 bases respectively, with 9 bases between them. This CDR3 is CASSSRHMNTEAFF. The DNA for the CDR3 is TGTGCCAGCAGCTCCCGACACATGAACACTGAAGCTTTCTTT.

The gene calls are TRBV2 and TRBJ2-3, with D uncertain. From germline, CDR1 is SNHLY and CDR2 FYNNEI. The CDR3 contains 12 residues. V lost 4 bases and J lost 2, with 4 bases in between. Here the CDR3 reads CASSVITDTQYF. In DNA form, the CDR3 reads TGTGCCAGCAGTGTAATCACAGATACGCAGTATTTT.

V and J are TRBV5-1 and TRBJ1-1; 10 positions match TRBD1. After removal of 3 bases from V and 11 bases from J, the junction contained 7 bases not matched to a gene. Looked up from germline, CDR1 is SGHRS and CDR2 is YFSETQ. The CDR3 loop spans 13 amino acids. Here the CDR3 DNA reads TGCGCCAGCAGCTCCGGGACAGGGGAAACGGCTTTCTTT. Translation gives CASSSGTGETAFF.

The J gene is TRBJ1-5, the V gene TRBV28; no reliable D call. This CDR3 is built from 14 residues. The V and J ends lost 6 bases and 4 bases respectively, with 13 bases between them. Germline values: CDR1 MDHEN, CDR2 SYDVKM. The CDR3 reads CASSSRGTNQPQHF. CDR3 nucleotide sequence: TGTGCCAGCAGCTCCCGAGGCACTAATCAGCCCCAGCATTTT.

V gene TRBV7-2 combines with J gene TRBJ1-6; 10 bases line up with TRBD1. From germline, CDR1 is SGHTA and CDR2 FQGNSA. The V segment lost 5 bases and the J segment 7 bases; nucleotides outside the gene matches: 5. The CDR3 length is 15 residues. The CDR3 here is CASSPGQGKNSPLHF. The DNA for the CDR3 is TGTGCCAGCAGCCCGGGACAGGGGAAGAATTCACCCCTCCACTTT. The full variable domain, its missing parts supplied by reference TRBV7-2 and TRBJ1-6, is GAGVSQSPSNKVTEKGKDVELRCDPISGHTALYWYRQSLGQGLEFLIYFQGNSAPDKSGLPSDRFSAERTGGSVSTLTIQRTQQEDSAVYLCASSPGQGKNSPLHFGNGTRLTVT.

The CDR3 loop is CASTAKGTGQETQYF. For the CDR3, the DNA is TGTGCCAGTACCGCCAAGGGGACAGGCCAAGAGACCCAGTACTTC. The chain couples TRBV19 to TRBJ2-5, with 8 bases matching TRBD1. Losses at the gene ends were 7 bases for V and 1 base for J; bases not matched to a gene: 8. Germline CDR1 reads LNHDA; CDR2 reads SQIVND (reference sequence). The CDR3 spans 15 residues.

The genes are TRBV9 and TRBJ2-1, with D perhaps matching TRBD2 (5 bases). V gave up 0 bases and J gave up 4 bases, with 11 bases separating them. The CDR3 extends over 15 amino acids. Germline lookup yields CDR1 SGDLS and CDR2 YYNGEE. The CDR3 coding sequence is TGTGCCAGCAGCGTAGACGCGGGTACTTACAATGAGCAGTTCTTC. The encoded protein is CASSVDAGTYNEQFF.

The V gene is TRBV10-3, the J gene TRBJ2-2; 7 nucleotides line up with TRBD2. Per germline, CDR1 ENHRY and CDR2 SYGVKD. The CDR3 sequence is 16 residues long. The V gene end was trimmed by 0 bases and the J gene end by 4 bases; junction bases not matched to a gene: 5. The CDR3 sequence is CAISESGSGPTGELFF. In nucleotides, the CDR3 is TGTGCCATCAGTGAGTCTGGTAGCGGGCCCACCGGGGAGCTGTTTTTT.

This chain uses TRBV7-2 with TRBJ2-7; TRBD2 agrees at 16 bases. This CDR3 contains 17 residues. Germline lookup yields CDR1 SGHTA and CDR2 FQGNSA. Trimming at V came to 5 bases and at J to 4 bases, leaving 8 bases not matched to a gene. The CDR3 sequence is CASSPGLAGGPWYEQYF. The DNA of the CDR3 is TGTGCCAGCAGCCCGGGACTAGCGGGAGGGCCGTGGTACGAGCAGTACTTC.

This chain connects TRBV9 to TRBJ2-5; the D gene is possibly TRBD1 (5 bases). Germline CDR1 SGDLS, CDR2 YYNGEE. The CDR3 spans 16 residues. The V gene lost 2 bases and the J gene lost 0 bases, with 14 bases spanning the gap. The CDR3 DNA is TGTGCCAGCAGCGTGTTGGGGCACGGGTACCAAGAGACCCAGTACTTC. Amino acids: CASSVLGHGYQETQYF.

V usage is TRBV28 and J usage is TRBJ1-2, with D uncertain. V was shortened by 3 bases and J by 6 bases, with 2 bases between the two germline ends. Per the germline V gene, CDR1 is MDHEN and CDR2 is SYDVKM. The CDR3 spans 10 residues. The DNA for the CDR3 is TGTGCCAGCAGTTTTAATGGCTACACCTTC. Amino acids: CASSFNGYTF.

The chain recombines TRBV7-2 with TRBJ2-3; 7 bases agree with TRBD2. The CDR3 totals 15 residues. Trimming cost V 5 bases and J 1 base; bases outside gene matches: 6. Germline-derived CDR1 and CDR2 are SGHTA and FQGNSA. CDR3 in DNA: TGTGCCAGCAGCCGGGAAGCGGGACGCACAGATACGCAGTATTTT. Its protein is CASSREAGRTDTQYF.

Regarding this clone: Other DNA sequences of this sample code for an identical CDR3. The CDR3 DNA is TGTGCCTGGAGCGCGGGTTCTGGAAACACCATATATTTT. Encoded protein: CAWSAGSGNTIYF. The rearrangement links TRBV30 to TRBJ1-3; D remains ambiguous. The CDR3 length is 13 residues. Looked up from germline, CDR1 is GTSNPN and CDR2 is SVGIG (reference sequence). V was trimmed by 3 bases and J by 1 base, leaving 7 bases between them. Supplemented by reference TRBV30 and TRBJ1-3, the full variable domain reads SQTIHQWPATLVQPVGSPLSLECTVEGTSNPNLYWYRQAAGRGLQLLFYSVGIGQISSEVPQNLSASRPQDRQFILSSKKLLLSDSGFYLCAWSAGSGNTIYFGEGSWLTVV.

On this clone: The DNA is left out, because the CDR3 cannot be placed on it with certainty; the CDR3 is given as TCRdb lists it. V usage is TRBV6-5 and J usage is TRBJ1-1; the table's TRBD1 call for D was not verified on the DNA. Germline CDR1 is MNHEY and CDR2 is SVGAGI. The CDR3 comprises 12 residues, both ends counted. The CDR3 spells CASSYWGRGTFF.